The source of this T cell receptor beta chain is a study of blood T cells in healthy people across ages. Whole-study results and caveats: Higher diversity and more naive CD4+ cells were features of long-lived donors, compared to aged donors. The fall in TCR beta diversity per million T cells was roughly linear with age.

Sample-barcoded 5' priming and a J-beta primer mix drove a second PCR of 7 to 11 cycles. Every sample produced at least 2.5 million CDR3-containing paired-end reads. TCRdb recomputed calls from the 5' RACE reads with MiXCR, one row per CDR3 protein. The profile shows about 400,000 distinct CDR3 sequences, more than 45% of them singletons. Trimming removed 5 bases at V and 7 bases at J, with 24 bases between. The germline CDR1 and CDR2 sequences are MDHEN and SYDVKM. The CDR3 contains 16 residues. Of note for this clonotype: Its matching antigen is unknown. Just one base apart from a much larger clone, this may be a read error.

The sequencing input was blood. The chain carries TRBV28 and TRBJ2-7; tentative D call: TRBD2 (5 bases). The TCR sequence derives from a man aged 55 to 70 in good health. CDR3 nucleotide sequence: TGTGCCAGCAGTCCCGTCGGGATAGGACGAGGCAATGAGCAGTACTTC. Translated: CASSPVGIGRGNEQYF.